This entry lists 4 T cell receptor beta chains sequenced from one sample in a study of shared clonotypes between healthy human individuals. Sequencing was performed with immunoSEQ multiplex PCR; in TCRdb, only in-frame clones are kept and a portion is missing. The table shows about 1 million clones, with around four fifths occurring only once. The specimen sequenced was memory CD4+ T cells sorted from blood. The sample's subset: CD45RA-negative fraction. All receptors come from a man younger than 35 in good health.

The V call is TRBV5-1, the J call TRBJ2-5, with TRBD2 matching 7 bases. The CDR3 is 15 amino acids. Germline V gene data show CDR1 as SGHRS and CDR2 as YFSETQ. Trimming took 2 bases from V and 1 from J; bases not matched to a gene: 5. CDR3 sequence: CASSFSGTIQETQYF. In nucleotides, the CDR3 is TGCGCCAGCAGCTTCTCCGGGACTATCCAAGAGACCCAGTACTTC.

As for this clone: Other DNA sequences from this sample encode an identical CDR3 as well. This chain joins TRBV7-2 and TRBJ1-3; no reliable D call. The CDR3 consists of 15 residues. V lost 2 bases and J lost 0, with 8 bases in between. The V gene's germline CDR1 is SGHTA and CDR2 FQGNSA. The chain's CDR3 is CASSLSWGSGNTIYF. DNA for the CDR3: TGTGCCAGCAGCTTAAGCTGGGGCTCTGGAAACACCATATATTTT.

V and J are TRBV30 and TRBJ2-5; D is undetermined. The CDR3 has 15 residues. V lost 0 bases and J lost 1, with 12 bases in between. Germline V gene sequence: CDR1 GTSNPN, CDR2 SVGIG (reference sequence). DNA of the CDR3: TGTGCCTGGAGTGTGACGAGTTCGGCCCAAGAGACCCAGTACTTC. Encoded protein: CAWSVTSSAQETQYF.

The chain couples TRBV5-6 to TRBJ1-1; D is possibly TRBD1 (5 bases). From germline, CDR1 is SGHDT and CDR2 YYEEEE. The V end lost 0 bases, the J end lost 1 base, and 10 bases lay between the germline ends. CDR3 length: 15 residues. CDR3 in DNA: TGTGCCAGCAGCTTGGAATTCAGGGCGAACACTGAAGCTTTCTTT. Its translation: CASSLEFRANTEAFF.